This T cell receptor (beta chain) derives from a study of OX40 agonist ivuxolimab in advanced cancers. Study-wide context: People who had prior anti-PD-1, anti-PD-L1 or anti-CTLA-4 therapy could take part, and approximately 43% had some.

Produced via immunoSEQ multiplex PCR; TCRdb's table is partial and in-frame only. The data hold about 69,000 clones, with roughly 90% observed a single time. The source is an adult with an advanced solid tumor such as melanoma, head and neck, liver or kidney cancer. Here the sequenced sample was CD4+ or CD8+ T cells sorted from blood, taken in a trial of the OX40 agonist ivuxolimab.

The CDR3 loop is CASTLFGRTGETQYF. The CDR3 bases are TGTGCCAGTACACTTTTCGGGAGGACAGGGGAGACCCAGTACTTC. The chain couples TRBV19 to TRBJ2-5; a weak D match, TRBD1 (8 bases). There are 15 residues in the CDR3. Trimming removed 7 bases at V and 5 bases at J, with 20 bases between. Germline-derived CDR1 and CDR2 are LNHDA and SQIVND (reference sequence). Full variable domain (outside the CDR3, taken from reference TRBV19 and TRBJ2-5): DGGITQSPKYLFRKEGQNVTLSCEQNLNHDAMYWYRQDPGQGLRLIYYSQIVNDFQKGDIAEGYSVSREKKESFPLTVTSAQKNPTAFYLCASTLFGRTGETQYFGPGTRLLVL.